This TCR beta chain came from a study of vaccination effects on CD4 cells after COVID-19. Study-level information: Expansion with viral peptide pools was applied to antigen-specific CD4+ T cells by the ViraFEST assay prior to sequencing. It was two doses of either the BNT162b2 or mRNA-1273 vaccine that participants received.

Culture lasted 10 days before CD4+ T cell isolation. A half-medium replacement with IL-2 medium was carried out on days 3 and 7. Regarding this clone: Its specificity is unknown.

Findings and caveats of the study: Clones induced by infection and by vaccine showed marked clonal contraction late after vaccination.

The table came from immunoSEQ multiplex PCR; TCRdb's copy has only in-frame clones and leaves some out. The profile shows tens of thousands of clones, roughly 80% of them singletons. The origin of this receptor is a human donor who received a COVID-19 vaccine. Material: CD4+ T cells from PBMCs cultured without peptide, obtained before COVID-19 vaccination.

The CDR3 nucleotides read TGTGCCAGCACCCTCGGACAGCGGCAGTATGAAAAACTGTTTTTT. It yields the protein CASTLGQRQYEKLFF. The chain has TRBV2 and TRBJ1-4, with D possibly matching TRBD1 (6 bases). In germline, CDR1 is SNHLY, CDR2 FYNNEI. Trimming removed 7 bases from V and 6 bases from J, with 18 bases in between. The CDR3 runs 15 residues.